This T cell receptor (beta chain) was sequenced for a study of OX40 agonist ivuxolimab in advanced cancers. Study context: With ivuxolimab, an agonistic anti-OX40 (CD134) antibody, patients were treated. Hepatocellular carcinoma, melanoma, renal cell or head and neck cancer affected the dose-escalation patients.

Patients were ruled out by autoimmune disease history or systemic immunosuppression. Note on this clone: Its antigen is still unknown.

The assay was immunoSEQ multiplex PCR, and TCRdb's table has in-frame clones only and misses some. This sample carries fewer than 25,000 clones, roughly three quarters of them seen once, and the ten largest clones take about 1.5%. Germline loops: CDR1 MNHEY, CDR2 SMNVEV (reference sequence). The CDR3 is 16 amino acids. The germline V and J ends were trimmed by 2 bases and 2 bases, with 15 bases remaining between them. Study-level results: Dosing at 0.1 to 3.0 mg/kg was accompanied by clonal expansion of CD4+ and CD8+ blood T cells by week 6.

The source of this sequence is an adult with an advanced solid tumor such as melanoma, head and neck, liver or kidney cancer. The sequences come from CD4+ or CD8+ T cells sorted from blood, collected in a trial of the OX40 agonist ivuxolimab. This sequence joins TRBV27 and TRBJ2-5; D is perhaps TRBD1 (5 bases). The CDR3 loop reads CASSLSNRPGQETQYF. For the CDR3, the DNA is TGTGCCAGCAGTTTAAGTAACCGTCCAGGGCAAGAGACCCAGTACTTC.